This is a list of T cell receptor beta chains from one sample in a study of T cells after yellow fever vaccination. TCRdb called the 5' RACE reads again in MiXCR, with one record for every CDR3 protein. This table has some 160,000 distinct CDR3 sequences, around 9.7% appearing once. The sample consisted of CD8+ T cells sorted from PBMCs, taken 45 days after the yellow fever booster vaccination. All receptors derive from a man between 18 and 35 years old who received the YFV17D yellow fever vaccine. Both conserved end residues are trimmed from each CDR3. A D gene is named only where the DNA matches it firmly.

>.|TRBV4-1
ASSQVLQGGSTEAF
>TRBD1|TRBV25-1
ASSTGGTEAF
>TRBD1|TRBV4-2
ASSQDPGQGGEKLF
>.|TRBV12-3/TRBV12-4
ASNVGGTGELF
>.|TRBV5-5
ASSLSRGRPPY
>.|TRBV5-5
ASSRIGGGSKNIQY
>TRBD1|TRBV27
ASSLQTGGTEAF
>.|TRBV2
ASSEVGGSRQGSIQY
>TRBD2|TRBV7-9
ASSAAGTSRGETQY
>.|TRBV19
ASSWSSVSYNEQF
>TRBD1|TRBV4-3
ASSQGTGETQY
>TRBD2|TRBV24-1
ATSSSTSGDTDTQY
>.|TRBV20-1
SARWVTEAF
>.|TRBV4-1
ASSQSPGQLSIAKNIQY
>.|TRBV13
ASSLPPTDTQY
>.|TRBV5-6
ASSLVFGPDETQY
>.|TRBV7-9
ASSFTSRAFSDTQY
>TRBD2|TRBV7-2
ASSLSGGGMETQY
>TRBD2|TRBV15
ATSRSGGPSTDTQY
>.|TRBV19
ASSTSTGPGYEQY
>.|TRBV29-1
SVEDTGGPQH
>.|TRBV7-2
ASSLARGRTDTQY
>.|TRBV4-1
ASSQDTTRGGETQY
>.|TRBV4-1
ASSQALRDSGSYEQY
>TRBD1|TRBV4-1
ASSQVSTGGLSETQY
>.|TRBV6-6
ASSYSPLVGYNEQF
>.|TRBV28
ASSFSSSRRPQH
>TRBD2|TRBV29-1
SVEDGRGAWETQY
>.|TRBV6-4
ASSGSNTGELF
>TRBD2|TRBV7-2
ASSLPSSGGPQMDTQY
>.|TRBV29-1
SVERITGELF
>TRBD1|TRBV5-1
ASSSQGNVYEQY
>TRBD2|TRBV12-3/TRBV12-4
ASSPRGYEQF
>.|TRBV6-1
ASSEGFQQPGYGYT
>.|TRBV7-9
ASASQGHTGELF
>.|TRBV11-3
ASSSRTEPEKLF
>.|TRBV5-1
ASSLRTPADTQY
>.|TRBV20-1
SARGWGDTDTQY
>.|TRBV6-5
ASSYSPDSNYGYT
>.|TRBV4-1
ASSQYLDSAQGTQY
>.|TRBV4-3
ASSPAVGEPTQY